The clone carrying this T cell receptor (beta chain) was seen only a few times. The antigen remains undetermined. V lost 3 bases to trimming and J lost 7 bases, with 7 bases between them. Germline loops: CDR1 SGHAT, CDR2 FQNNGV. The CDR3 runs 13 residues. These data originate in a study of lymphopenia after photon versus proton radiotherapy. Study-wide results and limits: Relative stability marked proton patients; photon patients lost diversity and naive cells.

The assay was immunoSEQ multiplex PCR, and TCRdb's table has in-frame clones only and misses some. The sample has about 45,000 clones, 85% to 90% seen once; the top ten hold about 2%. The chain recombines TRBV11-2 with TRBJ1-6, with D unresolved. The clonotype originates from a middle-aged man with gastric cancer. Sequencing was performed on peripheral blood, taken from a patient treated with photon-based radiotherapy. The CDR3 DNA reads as TGTGCCAGCAGCTTCTCGACCAATTCACCCCTCCACTTT. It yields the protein CASSFSTNSPLHF.